This T cell receptor beta chain derives from a study of blood T cell repertoires in COVID-19. About the study: COVID-19 samples, acute and convalescent, were from the United States, Italy and Spain. The cDNA or gDNA used as material had been derived from T cells, B-cell-depleted T cells, or PBMCs.

As originally analysed: Estimation of nucleated cell counts was performed using reference gene primer amplification. Here immunoSEQ multiplex PCR was the method, and the copy in TCRdb shows in-frame clones only, minus some. V, J and clone size derive from that table, while D and trimming were established from the DNA sequence. This table has under 200,000 clones, approximately 88% appearing once. Germline CDR1 and CDR2: SGHTA and FQGNSA. J lost 7 bases, V lost 2 bases, and 12 bases had no gene match. This CDR3 is 16 amino acids long. The origin of this receptor is a woman aged 60-75 years with acute or convalescent COVID-19. The chain has TRBV7-2 and TRBJ1-2; 8 bases agree with TRBD1. The specimen was peripheral blood. The CDR3 nucleotides are TGTGCCAGCAGCTTATGGCGGCGCGGACAGGGTGGTGGCTACACCTTC. It translates to CASSLWRRGQGGGYTF.